This T cell receptor (beta chain) was identified in a study of blood T cell repertoires in COVID-19. Background on the study: Collection of acute and convalescent COVID-19 samples took place in the United States, Italy and Spain.

The CDR3 covers 16 residues. Germline V gene data show CDR1 as MNHNY and CDR2 as SVGAGI (reference sequence). V was pared by 10 bases and J by 3 bases, with 14 bases of the junction left unmatched. The method was immunoSEQ multiplex PCR; TCRdb's version includes in-frame clones alone and lacks a portion of them. Of roughly 150,000 clones detected, more than 70% appear once; the ten largest clones hold less than 5.5%. The sequencing input was peripheral blood. The receptor was derived from a woman aged 50 to 65 with acute or convalescent COVID-19. The genes are TRBV6-6 and TRBJ1-1; TRBD1 agrees at 10 bases. The CDR3 reads CATRDRGGNRDTEAFF. The CDR3 region has the DNA TGTGCCACCCGGGACAGGGGAGGGAATAGGGACACTGAAGCTTTCTTT.